The present T cell receptor (beta chain) was sequenced within a study of T cells in Graves' hyperthyroidism and ophthalmopathy. Study conclusions and caveats: In blood, most of the thyroid clonotypes expanded above 0.001 were also present.

The investigators amplified TCR beta CDR3 regions from RNA transcripts. TCR CDR3 regions were first amplified by RT-PCR with HTBI primers. Each CDR3 protein gets one entry after TCRdb re-called the multiplex PCR reads with MiXCR. In the table there are about 200,000 distinct CDR3 sequences, around a sixth of which are singletons. When ophthalmopathy did not progress within 18 months, Graves' hyperthyroidism was considered stable. Germline V gene data show CDR1 as KGHSH and CDR2 as LQKENI. The CDR3 has 14 residues. V lost 2 bases to trimming and J lost 1 base, with 8 bases between them. About this clonotype itself: Its target is unknown.

The rearrangement uses TRBV18 and TRBJ2-5, with D uncertain. This sequence originates from a woman between 50 and 59 years old with Graves' hyperthyroidism. Sample: blood. CDR3 region: CASSPSTFQETQYF. The CDR3 nucleotides read TGTGCCAGCTCACCAAGTACCTTCCAAGAGACCCAGTACTTC.